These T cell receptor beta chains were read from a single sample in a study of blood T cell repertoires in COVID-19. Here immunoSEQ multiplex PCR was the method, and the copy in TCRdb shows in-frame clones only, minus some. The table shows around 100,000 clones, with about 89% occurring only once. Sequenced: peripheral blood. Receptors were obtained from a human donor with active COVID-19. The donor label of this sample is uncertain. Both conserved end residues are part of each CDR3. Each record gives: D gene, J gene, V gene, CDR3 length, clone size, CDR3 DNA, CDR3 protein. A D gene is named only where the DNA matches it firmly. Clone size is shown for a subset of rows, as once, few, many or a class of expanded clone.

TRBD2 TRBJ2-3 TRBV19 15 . TGTGCCAGTAGTCCCCGGGACCGGGAGGCAGATACGCAGTATTTT CASSPRDREADTQYF
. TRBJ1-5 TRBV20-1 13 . TGCAGTGCTAGTGAGAGTAGCAATCAGCCCCAGCATTTT CSASESSNQPQHF
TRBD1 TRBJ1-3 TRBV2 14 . TGTGCCAGCAGTGCGACAGGGGTAGCAAACACCATATATTTT CASSATGVANTIYF
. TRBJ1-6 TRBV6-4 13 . TGTGCCAGCAGTGAGACACTTAATTCACCCCTCCACTTT CASSETLNSPLHF
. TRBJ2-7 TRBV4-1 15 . TGCGCCAGCAGCCAATTTCAAGGGGGCTCCTACGAGCAGTACTTC CASSQFQGGSYEQYF
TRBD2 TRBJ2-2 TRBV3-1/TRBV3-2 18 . TGTGCCAGCAGCGTCCGGCTAGCGGGGGGTCGTGACACCGGGGAGCTGTTTTTT CASSVRLAGGRDTGELFF
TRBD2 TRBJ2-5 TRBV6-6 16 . TGTGCCAGCCTGAACCCGACTAGCGGGGGGGGAGAGACCCAGTACTTC CASLNPTSGGGETQYF
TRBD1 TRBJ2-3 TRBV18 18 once TGTGCCAGCTCAGCATCCTCTAGGACAGGGGGGGACCCGGATACGCAGTATTTT CASSASSRTGGDPDTQYF
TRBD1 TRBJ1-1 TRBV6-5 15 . TGTGCCAGCAGTTACGGGGACAGGGGCGGCACTGAAGCTTTCTTT CASSYGDRGGTEAFF
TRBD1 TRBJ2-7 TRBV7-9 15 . TGTGCCAGCAGCCGAATACTGGGGGGACAGGAAGAGCAGTACTTC CASSRILGGQEEQYF
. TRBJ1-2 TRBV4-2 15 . TGTGCCAGCAGCCAAGATCGCAGGACTCCCACCGGCTACACCTTC CASSQDRRTPTGYTF
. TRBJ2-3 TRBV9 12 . TGTGCCAGCAGCGTCGGGGCAGATACGCAGTATTTT CASSVGADTQYF
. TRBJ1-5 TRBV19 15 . TGTGCCAGTAGGGGCCAGGTCTATAGCAATCAGCCCCAGCATTTT CASRGQVYSNQPQHF
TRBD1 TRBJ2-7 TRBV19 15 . TGTGCCAGTAGTATCGAGGCAGGGGGCTCCTACGAGCAGTACTTC CASSIEAGGSYEQYF
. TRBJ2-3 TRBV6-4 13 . TGTGCCAGCAGTGACAAGGGGACAGATACGCAGTATTTT CASSDKGTDTQYF
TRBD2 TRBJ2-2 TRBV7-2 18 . TGTGCCAGCAGCTTAGTACACCTACTAGCGGGGGGGCCGGAGGAGCTGTTTTTT CASSLVHLLAGGPEELFF
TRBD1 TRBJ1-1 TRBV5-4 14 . TGTGCCAGCAGCGGCTACAGGGGGAACACTGAAGCTTTCTTT CASSGYRGNTEAFF
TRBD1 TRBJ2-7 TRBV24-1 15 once TGTGCCACCAGTGAGGGGACAGGGGTCGCCTACGAGCAGTACTTC CATSEGTGVAYEQYF
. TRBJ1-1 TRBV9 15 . TGTGCCAGCAGCGGACACTCCCCCCGGAACACTGAAGCTTTCTTT CASSGHSPRNTEAFF
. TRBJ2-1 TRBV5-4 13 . TGTGCCAGTAGAGGAGGGGGCTCCAATGAGCAGTTCTTC CASRGGGSNEQFF
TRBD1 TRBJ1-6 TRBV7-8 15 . TGTGCCAGCAGCGCCCGGGACAGATCGAATTCACCCCTCCACTTT CASSARDRSNSPLHF
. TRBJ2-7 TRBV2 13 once TGTGCCAGCATAGGACTGGAAACCTACGAGCAGTACTTC CASIGLETYEQYF
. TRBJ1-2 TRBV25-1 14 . TGTGCCAGCGCCCCGGACCGGGATGACTATGGCTACACCTTC CASAPDRDDYGYTF
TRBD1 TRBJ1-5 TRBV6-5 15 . TGTGCCAGCAGTTACCAGACAGGGAAAAATCAGCCCCAGCATTTT CASSYQTGKNQPQHF
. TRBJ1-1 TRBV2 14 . TGTGCCAGCAGTGAAGCTATGAGATGGACTGAAGCTTTCTTT CASSEAMRWTEAFF
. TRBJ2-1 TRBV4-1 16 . TGCGCCAGCAGCCAAGTTTCGAGGGGGGGGTTGAATGAGCAGTTCTTC CASSQVSRGGLNEQFF
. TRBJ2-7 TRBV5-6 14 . TGTGCCAGCAGTCTTGGAGGCGATACCTACGAGCAGTACTTC CASSLGGDTYEQYF
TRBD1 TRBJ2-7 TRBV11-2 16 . TGTGCCAGCAGTCCTACGAGCCGGACAGGGCCCTACGAGCAGTACTTC CASSPTSRTGPYEQYF
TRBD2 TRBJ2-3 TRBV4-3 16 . TGCGCCAGCAGCCAAGATGGGGCGGGGGGGGCAGATACGCAGTATTTT CASSQDGAGGADTQYF
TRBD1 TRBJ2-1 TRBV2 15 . TGTGCCAGCAGTAGGAGGACAGGGGCCTACAATGAGCAGTTCTTC CASSRRTGAYNEQFF